A single T cell receptor beta chain is shown here with its context. The data were obtained in a study of blood T cell repertoires in COVID-19. Whole-study context: The United States, Italy and Spain were the sources of the acute and convalescent COVID-19 samples. T cells, B-cell-depleted T cells, or PBMCs provided the cDNA or gDNA that served as material.

Measured with immunoSEQ multiplex PCR; TCRdb has only the in-frame clones, and not every one. The table records approximately 260,000 clones, about 88% of them present only once. Per germline, CDR1 SGHDT and CDR2 YYEEEE. This CDR3 comprises 13 residues. V was clipped by 0 bases and J by 5 bases, with 8 bases between them. The receptor's source is a young man with active or convalescent COVID-19. Sequencing input: peripheral blood. V and J are TRBV5-6 and TRBJ1-2; TRBD1 is a possible D gene (6 bases). The CDR3, as DNA: TGTGCCAGCAGCTTGGGACAGGATTATGGCTACACCTTC. Protein: CASSLGQDYGYTF.